Listed below are T cell receptor beta chains from one sample, sequenced in a study of response to subunit inactivated influenza vaccine. TCRdb called the RT-PCR reads again in MiXCR, with one record for every CDR3 protein. The sample yields around 520,000 distinct CDR3 sequences, less than 30% seen once. The sequencing here drew on CD4+ T cells sorted from PBMCs, taken roughly 5 days after vaccination. Every receptor here comes from a man aged 45-65 years who received an inactivated influenza vaccine. The CDR3 runs from the conserved cysteine through the conserved F or W. The D gene is left open where the match is weak. Clone size, where shown, is once, few, many, or a class for clones that have expanded.

J gene: TRBJ1-6
clone size: once
V gene: TRBV3-1
CDR3 length: 13
D gene: -
CDR3 DNA: TGTGCCAGCAGCCAAGTCAGTAGGTCACCCCTCCACTTT
CDR3 protein: CASSQVSRSPLHF

J gene: TRBJ2-7
clone size: -
V gene: TRBV20-1
CDR3 length: 14
D gene: TRBD2
CDR3 DNA: TGCAGTGCTAGTTCTGGGACTAGCGGCTACGAGCAGTACTTC
CDR3 protein: CSASSGTSGYEQYF

J gene: TRBJ2-2
clone size: once
V gene: TRBV6-2/TRBV6-3
CDR3 length: 16
D gene: -
CDR3 DNA: TGTGCCAGCAGTCGCCCGGGACAAAACATCCCCGGGGAGCTGTTTTTT
CDR3 protein: CASSRPGQNIPGELFF

J gene: TRBJ2-3
clone size: once
V gene: TRBV9
CDR3 length: 16
D gene: -
CDR3 DNA: TGTGCCAGCAGCGTCCTGGCGAACCCTAGCACAGATACGCAGTATTTT
CDR3 protein: CASSVLANPSTDTQYF

J gene: TRBJ2-7
clone size: -
V gene: TRBV28
CDR3 length: 15
D gene: TRBD1
CDR3 DNA: TGTGCCAGCAGTCGTCCGGGACAGGGGAGCTACGAGCAGTACTTC
CDR3 protein: CASSRPGQGSYEQYF

J gene: TRBJ1-2
clone size: few
V gene: TRBV10-3
CDR3 length: 16
D gene: TRBD1
CDR3 DNA: TGTGCCATCAGTTCATGGACAGGGAGGTCTAACTATGGCTACACCTTC
CDR3 protein: CAISSWTGRSNYGYTF

J gene: TRBJ2-5
clone size: -
V gene: TRBV7-3
CDR3 length: 13
D gene: -
CDR3 DNA: TGTGCCAGCAGCTTATGGGGATTAGAGACCCAGTACTTC
CDR3 protein: CASSLWGLETQYF

J gene: TRBJ2-4
clone size: many
V gene: TRBV20-1
CDR3 length: 13
D gene: -
CDR3 DNA: TGCAGTGCGACAGAGTTAGCCAAAAACATTCAGTACTTC
CDR3 protein: CSATELAKNIQYF

J gene: TRBJ2-7
clone size: many
V gene: TRBV10-3
CDR3 length: 14
D gene: -
CDR3 DNA: TGTGCCATCAGGAGCGCTAGCGACTCCTACGAGCAGTACTTC
CDR3 protein: CAIRSASDSYEQYF

J gene: TRBJ1-1
clone size: -
V gene: TRBV7-2
CDR3 length: 16
D gene: -
CDR3 DNA: TGTGCCAGCAGCTCTCGTGACAGGAATCGGAACACTGAAGCTTTCTTT
CDR3 protein: CASSSRDRNRNTEAFF

J gene: TRBJ2-1
clone size: -
V gene: TRBV7-2
CDR3 length: 17
D gene: TRBD2
CDR3 DNA: TGTGCCAGCACCCCGGTTGTTAGCGGGGGGGCAGTCAATGAGCAGTTCTTC
CDR3 protein: CASTPVVSGGAVNEQFF

J gene: TRBJ1-1
clone size: -
V gene: TRBV20-1
CDR3 length: 13
D gene: -
CDR3 DNA: TGCAGTGCTAGCTTCCCCAAGAACACTGAAGCTTTCTTT
CDR3 protein: CSASFPKNTEAFF

J gene: TRBJ2-3
clone size: -
V gene: TRBV29-1
CDR3 length: 13
D gene: TRBD1
CDR3 DNA: TGCAGCGCGACGGGACAGCGCACAGATACGCAGTATTTT
CDR3 protein: CSATGQRTDTQYF

J gene: TRBJ2-1
clone size: -
V gene: TRBV6-1
CDR3 length: 15
D gene: TRBD2
CDR3 DNA: TGTGCCAGCAGTCCCGCGGGACTAGCGGGAGGGGTCTTGTTCTTC
CDR3 protein: CASSPAGLAGGVLFF

J gene: TRBJ2-1
clone size: few
V gene: TRBV6-2/TRBV6-3
CDR3 length: 12
D gene: -
CDR3 DNA: TGTGCCAGCAGCCGTTTTTACAATGAGCAGTTCTTC
CDR3 protein: CASSRFYNEQFF

J gene: TRBJ2-1
clone size: -
V gene: TRBV7-8
CDR3 length: 14
D gene: -
CDR3 DNA: TGTGCCAGCAGCCGTCAAGGGGCCGCCAATGAGCAGTTCTTC
CDR3 protein: CASSRQGAANEQFF

J gene: TRBJ2-7
clone size: few
V gene: TRBV7-2
CDR3 length: 13
D gene: TRBD1
CDR3 DNA: TGTGCCAGCAGCACTAACAGGGGTTACGAGCAGTACTTC
CDR3 protein: CASSTNRGYEQYF

J gene: TRBJ2-7
clone size: -
V gene: TRBV20-1
CDR3 length: 12
D gene: TRBD2
CDR3 DNA: TGCAGTGGAAGCGGGGACTCCTACGAGCAGTACTTC
CDR3 protein: CSGSGDSYEQYF

J gene: TRBJ1-1
clone size: few
V gene: TRBV5-1
CDR3 length: 14
D gene: -
CDR3 DNA: TGCGCCAGCAGCTTGGACGGCCAGAACACTGAAGCTTTCTTT
CDR3 protein: CASSLDGQNTEAFF

J gene: TRBJ2-6
clone size: -
V gene: TRBV18
CDR3 length: 18
D gene: TRBD2
CDR3 DNA: TGTGCCAGCTCACCTCCGGGAGGCGGGAGCTCTGGGGCCAACGTCCTGACTTTC
CDR3 protein: CASSPPGGGSSGANVLTF

J gene: TRBJ2-7
clone size: -
V gene: TRBV7-2
CDR3 length: 14
D gene: TRBD2
CDR3 DNA: TGTGCCAGCAGCTTTTCGGGGGGGCCTGGCGAGCAGTACTTC
CDR3 protein: CASSFSGGPGEQYF

J gene: TRBJ2-1
clone size: -
V gene: TRBV4-2
CDR3 length: 22
D gene: TRBD2
CDR3 DNA: TGTGCCAGCAGCCCTGGACAGGGGCCTCCCGGACTAGCGGGAGGGGGAATAAATGAGCAGTTCTTC
CDR3 protein: CASSPGQGPPGLAGGGINEQFF